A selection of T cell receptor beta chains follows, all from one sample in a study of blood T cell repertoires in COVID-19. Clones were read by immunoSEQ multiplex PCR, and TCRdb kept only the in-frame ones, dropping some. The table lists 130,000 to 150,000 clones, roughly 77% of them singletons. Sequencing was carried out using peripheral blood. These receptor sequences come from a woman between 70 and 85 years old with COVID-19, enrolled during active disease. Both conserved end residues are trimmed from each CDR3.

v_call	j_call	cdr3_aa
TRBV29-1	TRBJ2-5	SVAGRETQY
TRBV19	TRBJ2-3	ASSIRPKTGRGTDTQY
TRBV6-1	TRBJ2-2	ASSETGGLTGELF
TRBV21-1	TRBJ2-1	ASNLRGAGINNEQF
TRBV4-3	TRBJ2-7	ASSQAPGHVTCYEQY
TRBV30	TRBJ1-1	AWETGTANTEAF
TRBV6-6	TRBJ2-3	ASSSGLANPDTQY
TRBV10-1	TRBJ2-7	GRLKRQGHEQY
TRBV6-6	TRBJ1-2	ASSPTGGGYT
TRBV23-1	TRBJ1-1	ASSRRFASTEAF
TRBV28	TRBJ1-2	ASSSSPLEVYGYT
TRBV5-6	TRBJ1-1	ASSRRENTEAF
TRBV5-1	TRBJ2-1	ASTTGGASYNEQF
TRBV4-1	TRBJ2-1	ASSQTLAGGSYNEQF
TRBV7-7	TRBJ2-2	ASSLGRGYTGELF
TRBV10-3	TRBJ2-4	AISEATGTGRAKNIQY
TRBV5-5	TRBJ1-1	ASSWGQNMNTEAF
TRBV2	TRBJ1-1	ASGSEPNTEAF
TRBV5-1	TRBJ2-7	ASSWTGNSYEQY
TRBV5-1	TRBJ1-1	ASSYRDRVKSTEAF
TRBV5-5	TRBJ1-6	ASSLGTGHWNSPLH
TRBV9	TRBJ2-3	ASSVVGGSGDTQY
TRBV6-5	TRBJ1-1	ASSLRTGNTEAF
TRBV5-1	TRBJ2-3	ASRQTPGQGVDTQY
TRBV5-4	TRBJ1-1	ASSVLEPNTEAF
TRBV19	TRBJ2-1	ASSMGTSGYNEQF
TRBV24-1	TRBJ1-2	ATSDAGTGGINGYT
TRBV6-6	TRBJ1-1	ASSYRADTEAF
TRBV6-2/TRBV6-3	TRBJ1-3	ASSEDLISGNTIY
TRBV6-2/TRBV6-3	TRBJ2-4	ASSPRQGAAKNIQY
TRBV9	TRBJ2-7	ASSVGDSYEQY
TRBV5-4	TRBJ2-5	ASSPEGQPQETQY
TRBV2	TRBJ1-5	ASSEAVGGNNQPQH
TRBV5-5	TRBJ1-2	ASSLDGTGRFGYT
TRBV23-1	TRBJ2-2	ASRQGEGFTGELF
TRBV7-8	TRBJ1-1	ASSHQTPGGLSVGAF
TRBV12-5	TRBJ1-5	ASDQPQH
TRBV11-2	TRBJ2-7	ASSFSDGGEQY
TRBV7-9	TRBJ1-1	ASSPTTGGGNTEAF
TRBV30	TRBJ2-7	AWSPSSLGEQY
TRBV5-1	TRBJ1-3	ASSLGAGSGNTIY
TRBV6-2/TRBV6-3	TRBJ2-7	ASSYSGTGLHEQY
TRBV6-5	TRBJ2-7	ASSRLGLSYEQY
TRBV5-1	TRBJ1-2	ASSLGDPGLDYGYT
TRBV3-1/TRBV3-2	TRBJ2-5	ASRRQGSQETQY
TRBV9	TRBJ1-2	ASSDPSAGDYGYT
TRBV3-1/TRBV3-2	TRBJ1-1	ASSHGGGAF
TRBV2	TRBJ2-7	ASSVRDTAYEQY
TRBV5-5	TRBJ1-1	ASSLSSGQNTEAF
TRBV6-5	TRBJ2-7	ASKTEGTSYEQY
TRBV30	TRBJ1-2	AWSPLESNGYT
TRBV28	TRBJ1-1	ASSESRSTSNTEAF